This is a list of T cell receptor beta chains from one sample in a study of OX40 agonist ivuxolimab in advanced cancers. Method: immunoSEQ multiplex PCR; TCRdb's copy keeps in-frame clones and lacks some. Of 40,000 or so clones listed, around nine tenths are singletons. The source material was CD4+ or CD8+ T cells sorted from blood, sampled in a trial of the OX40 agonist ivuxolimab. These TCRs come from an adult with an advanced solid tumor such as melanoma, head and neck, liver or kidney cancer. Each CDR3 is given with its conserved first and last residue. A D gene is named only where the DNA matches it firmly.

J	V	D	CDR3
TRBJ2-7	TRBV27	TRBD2	CASASGGISYEQYF
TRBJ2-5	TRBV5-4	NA	CASSAGRPAYQETQYF
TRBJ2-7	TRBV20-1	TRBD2	CSAVTSREQYF
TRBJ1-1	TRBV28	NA	CASSLGVGGTEAFF
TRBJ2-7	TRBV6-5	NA	CASSQTGTWTYEQYF
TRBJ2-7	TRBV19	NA	CASSPTGSTSWEQYF
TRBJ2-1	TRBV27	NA	CASSPTKRGYNEQFF
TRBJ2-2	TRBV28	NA	CASSSTGPPLSWTGELFF
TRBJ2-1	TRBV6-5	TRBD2	CASSYGLADTNEQFF
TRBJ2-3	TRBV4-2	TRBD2	CATYGSSGRGTDTQYF
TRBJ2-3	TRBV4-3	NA	CASSQDTQGVSTDTQYF
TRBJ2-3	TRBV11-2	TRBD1	CASSYRDSLITDTQYF
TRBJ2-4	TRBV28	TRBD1	CASSRATGGSKNIQYF
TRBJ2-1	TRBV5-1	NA	CASSLGTAAGSYNEQFF
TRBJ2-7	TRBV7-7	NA	CASSSGVPGPYEQYF
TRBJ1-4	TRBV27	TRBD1	CASSANRGLGEKLFF
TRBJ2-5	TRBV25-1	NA	CASSEYAAGETQYF
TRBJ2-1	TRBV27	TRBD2	CATLPPSGRNEQFF
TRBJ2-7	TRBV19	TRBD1	CASSRQGGNEQYF
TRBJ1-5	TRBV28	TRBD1	CASILQGADSNQPQHF
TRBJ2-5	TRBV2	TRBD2	CASSEALRGTSGRETQYF
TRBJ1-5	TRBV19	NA	CASSIGWGADQPQHF